These 25 T cell receptor beta chains originate from one sample sequenced in a study of cytomegalovirus exposure and HLA in healthy donors. This PCR relied on a set of 60 Vbeta primers and 13 Jbeta primers. Produced via immunoSEQ multiplex PCR; TCRdb's table is partial and in-frame only. The sample contains approximately 150,000 clones, roughly four fifths of which appear only once. The source material was PBMCs. The source of these receptors is a man under 40 in good health and CMV-seropositive.

V is TRBV19 and J is TRBJ2-7; a weak D match, TRBD2 (5 bases). This CDR3 is built from 13 residues. Germline CDR1 reads LNHDA; CDR2 reads SQIVND (reference sequence). V lost 3 bases and J lost 2, with 8 bases in between. The CDR3 loop is CASSISVTYEQYF. Here the CDR3 DNA reads TGTGCCAGTAGTATTAGCGTAACCTACGAGCAGTACTTC.

The chain recombines TRBV30 with TRBJ1-3, with D tentatively TRBD1 (5 bases). The germline V and J ends were trimmed by 2 bases and 2 bases, with 13 bases remaining between them. This CDR3 has 15 residues. The V gene's germline CDR1 is GTSNPN and CDR2 SVGIG (reference sequence). The CDR3 DNA reads as TGTGCCTGGAGTCCTACAGGAGCCCCTGGAAACACCATATATTTT. Its protein is CAWSPTGAPGNTIYF.

V and J are TRBV28 and TRBJ2-7, with TRBD1 matching 7 bases. Germline V gene lookup returns CDR1 MDHEN and CDR2 SYDVKM. V lost 8 bases, J lost 3 bases, and 7 bases stayed unmatched. CDR3 length equals 13 residues. As DNA, the CDR3 is TGTGCCAGCCTTCCGGGACAGAGCTACGAGCAGTACTTC. It yields the protein CASLPGQSYEQYF.

The chain employs TRBV10-3 and TRBJ2-7, with D possibly matching TRBD2 (7 bases). The germline gives CDR1 ENHRY, CDR2 SYGVKD. The CDR3 covers 16 residues. V lost 1 base to trimming and J lost 0 bases, with 13 bases between them. The CDR3: CAISELGGPSSYEQYF. The CDR3 nucleotides are TGTGCCATCAGTGAGTTGGGGGGGCCCAGCTCCTACGAGCAGTACTTC.

J is TRBJ1-1 and V is TRBV6-4, with D possibly TRBD1 on 6 matching bases. Trimming took 6 bases from V and 5 from J, leaving 16 bases between them. The CDR3 is 14 amino acids. The germline V gene has CDR1 MRHNA and CDR2 SNTAGT. The CDR3 protein is CASSQQGGMTEAFF. The CDR3 coding sequence is TGTGCCAGCAGCCAACAGGGAGGGATGACTGAAGCTTTCTTT.

The chain carries TRBV28 and TRBJ2-2; weak D call: TRBD2 (6 bases). The CDR3 sequence is 18 residues long. Trimming took off 2 bases at V and 1 base at J, with 17 bases between the two ends. The germline gives CDR1 MDHEN, CDR2 SYDVKM. The CDR3 spells CASSLDGMGRRNTGELFF. For the CDR3, the DNA is TGTGCCAGCAGTTTAGACGGTATGGGGAGGAGGAACACCGGGGAGCTGTTTTTT.

The rearrangement joins TRBV6-4 to TRBJ2-3; TRBD1 aligns across 9 bases. CDR1 and CDR2 (germline): MRHNA, SNTAGT. J was trimmed by 1 base and V by 3 bases; bases with no gene match: 2. CDR3 length: 15 amino acids. CDR3 in amino acids: CASSEGQGGTDTQYF. The CDR3 DNA is TGTGCCAGCAGTGAGGGACAGGGAGGCACAGATACGCAGTATTTT.

This chain connects TRBV28 to TRBJ1-5; a possible D gene is TRBD1 (5 bases). The CDR3 length is 15 residues. CDR1 is MDHEN and CDR2 is SYDVKM in the germline V gene. V was pared by 5 bases and J by 4 bases, with 15 bases between. The CDR3 DNA is TGTGCCAGCAGTAACACACGGGGACTGAATCAGCCCCAGCATTTT. Translation: CASSNTRGLNQPQHF.

V gene TRBV11-3 combines with J gene TRBJ2-1; D might be TRBD1 (5 bases). The ends were cut back, 5 bases at V and 3 bases at J, with 8 bases in the middle. The CDR3 is made up of 13 amino acids. Germline CDR1 SGHNT, CDR2 YENEEA. CDR3 loop: CASSLDIYNEQFF. The DNA for the CDR3 is TGTGCCAGCAGCCTGGACATCTACAATGAGCAGTTCTTC.

This clone appeared a single time. The rearrangement links TRBV7-8 to TRBJ2-1; TRBD1 is a possible D gene (6 bases). There are 13 residues in the CDR3. Per the germline V gene, CDR1 is SGHVS and CDR2 is FQNEAQ. V lost 3 bases and J lost 6, with 9 bases in between. CDR3 sequence reads: CASSFGDTNEQFF. The DNA of the CDR3 is TGTGCCAGCAGCTTTGGGGACACCAATGAGCAGTTCTTC.

The gene calls are TRBV5-1 and TRBJ2-5, with a tentative D call TRBD2 (5 bases). The CDR3 is 15 amino acids. Per the germline V gene, CDR1 is SGHRS and CDR2 is YFSETQ. Trimming left V 0 bases short and J 4 bases short, with 13 bases between. The CDR3: CASSLEPGEGETQYF. CDR3 DNA sequence: TGCGCCAGCAGCTTGGAACCAGGAGAGGGAGAGACCCAGTACTTC.

This chain uses TRBV28 with TRBJ1-2; D is unclear. The germline V gene encodes CDR1 MDHEN and CDR2 SYDVKM. This CDR3 is built from 18 residues. The V end was cut by 5 bases, the J end by 0 bases, with 22 bases between. The CDR3 reads CASSTRIQEGLANYGYTF. In nucleotides, the CDR3 is TGTGCCAGCAGTACAAGGATCCAGGAGGGTCTAGCTAACTATGGCTACACCTTC.

This sequence joins TRBV7-8 and TRBJ1-6; D perhaps matches TRBD1 (6 bases). In germline, CDR1 is SGHVS, CDR2 FQNEAQ. CDR3 length: 16 residues. The V end lost 5 bases, the J end lost 8 bases, and 19 bases lay between the germline ends. In nucleotides, the CDR3 is TGTGCCAGCAGCCCGGGCGGGGGGGGCCCTGATTCACCCCTCCACTTT. It is translated as CASSPGGGGPDSPLHF.

The V call is TRBV10-3, the J call TRBJ2-7; 12 bases line up with TRBD2. CDR3 size: 16 residues. The junction had 2 bases not matched to a gene; V was cut back by 0 bases and J by 2 bases. The V gene's germline CDR1 is ENHRY and CDR2 SYGVKD. CDR3 nucleotides: TGTGCCATCAGTGAGTCACTAGCGGGGGGCGCCTACGAGCAGTACTTC. Protein product: CAISESLAGGAYEQYF.

This clone was counted between two and nine times. The chain carries TRBV5-1 and TRBJ2-6, with D uncertain. V was shortened by 0 bases and J by 0 bases, with 7 bases between the two germline ends. There are 16 residues in the CDR3. Germline V gives CDR1 SGHRS, CDR2 YFSETQ. The CDR3 DNA sequence: TGCGCCAGCAGCTTGGACAGATCCTCTGGGGCCAACGTCCTGACTTTC. Amino acid sequence: CASSLDRSSGANVLTF.

V is TRBV19 and J is TRBJ2-7; D may be TRBD1 (5 bases). In germline, CDR1 is LNHDA, CDR2 SQIVND (reference sequence). Trimming stripped 6 bases from V and 7 bases from J, with 19 bases between. This CDR3 contains 14 residues. CDR3 sequence (DNA): TGTGCCAGTAGGAGTCTTGGGGCATTGGGAGAGCAGTACTTC. Encoded protein: CASRSLGALGEQYF.

V usage is TRBV19 and J usage is TRBJ2-6; TRBD1 matches 8 bases. V dropped 5 bases and J dropped 4; count of bases not matched to a gene: 4. Germline V gene sequence: CDR1 LNHDA, CDR2 SQIVND (reference sequence). The CDR3 covers 15 residues. The CDR3 DNA follows: TGTGCCAGTAGTCCCTGGACAGGGGGGGCCAACGTCCTGACTTTC. It specifies CASSPWTGGANVLTF.

The chain carries TRBV30 and TRBJ2-1, with 7 bases lining up with TRBD2. CDR3 length: 11 amino acids. Germline CDR1 is GTSNPN and CDR2 is SVGIG (reference sequence). V gave up 3 bases and J gave up 15 bases; unmatched junction bases: 8. CDR3 region: CAWRGAGVLFF. Written as DNA, the CDR3 is TGTGCCTGGAGAGGGGCGGGAGTGCTGTTCTTC.

The count of this clone is one. The chain has TRBV5-1 and TRBJ2-5; D not certain. The J call may not be correct, given that the DNA end is closer to TRBJ2-7. The CDR3 is 13 residues long. Germline-derived CDR1 and CDR2 are SGHRS and YFSETQ. The CDR3 reads CASSLSPDYEQYF. Here the CDR3 DNA reads TGCGCCAGCAGCTTGTCCCCCGACTACGAGCAGTACTTC.

The CDR3 here is CASSPMSEGETQYF. The CDR3 nucleotides are TGTGCCAGCAGCCCCATGAGCGAAGGAGAGACCCAGTACTTC. The chain couples TRBV7-9 to TRBJ2-5, with D unresolved. Germline V gives CDR1 SEHNR, CDR2 FQNEAQ (reference sequence). The CDR3 totals 14 residues. V lost 5 bases to trimming and J lost 4 bases, with 14 bases between them.

V and J are TRBV4-1 and TRBJ1-5, with TRBD1 identical over 9 bases. This CDR3 has 16 amino acids. Germline assignment: CDR1 MGHRA and CDR2 YSYEKL. The J segment lost 5 bases and the V segment lost 4 bases, leaving 9 bases of the junction unmatched. Here the CDR3 reads CASSPSGQGTYQPQHF. As DNA, the CDR3 is TGCGCCAGCAGCCCGTCGGGACAGGGCACCTATCAGCCCCAGCATTTT.

The count of this clone is one. The chain couples TRBV27 to TRBJ2-5, with D possibly matching TRBD2 (6 bases). The DNA end is more similar to TRBJ2-7, so the J call may be wrong. CDR3 length: 14 amino acids. Looked up from germline, CDR1 is MNHEY and CDR2 is SMNVEV (reference sequence). CDR3 loop: CASSLASGVYEQYF. The CDR3 nucleotides are TGTGCCAGCAGTTTGGCCTCGGGGGTTTACGAGCAGTACTTC.

V is TRBV11-2 and J is TRBJ2-5; 7 nucleotides agree with TRBD2. The J call could be wrong; TRBJ2-7 is a better fit for the DNA end. Germline loops: CDR1 SGHAT, CDR2 FQNNGV. This CDR3 spans 16 amino acids. CDR3 DNA sequence: TGTGCCAGCAGCTTAGGAGCCAGGACTAGAACCTACGAGCAGTACTTC. As protein: CASSLGARTRTYEQYF.

The chain combines TRBV30 with TRBJ2-7; D remains ambiguous. Per the germline V gene, CDR1 is GTSNPN and CDR2 is SVGIG (reference sequence). The CDR3 totals 15 residues. V lost 0 bases and J 6 bases, leaving 18 bases between the germline ends. The CDR3 DNA follows: TGTGCCTGGAGTGTACAAAGGAGTATAGTGGCCGAGCAGTACTTC. Amino acids: CAWSVQRSIVAEQYF.

The chain couples TRBV5-8 to TRBJ2-1; the match to TRBD1 covers 9 bases. Trimming took 3 bases from V and 4 from J; bases not matched to a gene: 5. The CDR3 length is 15 residues. Germline CDR1 SGHTS, CDR2 YDEGEE. DNA of the CDR3: TGTGCCAGCAGCTCGCCGGGACAGGGATACAATGAGCAGTTCTTC. The encoded protein is CASSSPGQGYNEQFF.